The 12 T cell receptor beta chains in this list originate from one sample, sequenced in a study of cytotoxic CD8 clonotypes in ibrutinib-treated CLL. The data were produced by immunoSEQ multiplex PCR, yet TCRdb's version contains in-frame clones alone and is incomplete. Of 250,000 or so clones detected, less than 75% appear once; the ten largest clones hold over 15%. The specimen comprised PBMCs, sampled after 24 months of ibrutinib treatment. The origin of the receptors is a human donor with chronic lymphocytic leukemia.

V is TRBV18 and J is TRBJ1-1, with TRBD1 as a possible D gene (5 bases). This CDR3 region has 15 residues. V was shortened by 6 bases and J by 1 base, with 15 bases between the two germline ends. In germline, CDR1 is KGHSH, CDR2 LQKENI. In nucleotides, the CDR3 is TGTGCCAGCTCGCATTCAGGGTTTGGGAACACTGAAGCTTTCTTT. Translated: CASSHSGFGNTEAFF.

The rearrangement joins TRBV7-6 to TRBJ2-1, with D perhaps TRBD2 (6 bases). The CDR3 has 15 amino acids. CDR1 is SGHVS, CDR2 FNYEAQ, per germline. Trimming took off 1 base at V and 3 bases at J, with 10 bases between the two ends. For the CDR3, the DNA is TGTGCCAGCAGCTTAGAAACGGGAGTCTACAATGAGCAGTTCTTC. It codes for CASSLETGVYNEQFF.

Only one count was recorded for this clone. The chain employs TRBV5-1 and TRBJ2-1; D is undetermined. Per germline, CDR1 SGHRS and CDR2 YFSETQ. The CDR3 is 11 amino acids. Trimming stripped 4 bases from V and 6 bases from J, with 5 bases between. The CDR3 bases are TGCGCCAGCAGCCCCGGCAATGAGCAGTTCTTC. It translates to CASSPGNEQFF.

The V call is TRBV5-1, the J call TRBJ2-1, with no clear D. CDR3 length equals 15 residues. Trimming stripped 0 bases from V and 1 base from J, with 8 bases between. Germline CDR1 is SGHRS and CDR2 is YFSETQ. The CDR3 sequence: CASSLGVLSYNEQFF. The CDR3 nucleotides read TGCGCCAGCAGCTTGGGGGTTTTATCCTACAATGAGCAGTTCTTC.

The chain carries TRBV28 and TRBJ2-7; 7 bases line up with TRBD2. Germline trimming cut 6 bases from V and 4 bases from J; bases unmatched to any gene: 15. CDR1 and CDR2 from the germline V gene are MDHEN and SYDVKM. This CDR3 is built from 16 residues. The CDR3 nucleotides read TGTGCCAGCAGACCTCCCTTGGGGGGAGGGCCTTACGAGCAGTACTTC. It yields the protein CASRPPLGGGPYEQYF.

The chain links TRBV7-2 to TRBJ2-5; D gene ambiguous. Per germline, CDR1 SGHTA and CDR2 FQGNSA. This CDR3 contains 15 residues. V lost 0 bases and J lost 2, with 10 bases in between. The CDR3 spells CASSLAGRQQETQYF. CDR3 in DNA: TGTGCCAGCAGCTTAGCGGGCCGGCAGCAAGAGACCCAGTACTTC.

A word on this clone: Within the sample, other DNA sequences also encode this same CDR3. This chain links TRBV20-1 with TRBJ2-3, with no clear D. The CDR3 consists of 11 residues. Germline CDR1 and CDR2: DFQATT and SNEGSKA (reference sequence). V dropped 3 bases and J dropped 6 bases, with 7 bases sitting between them. The CDR3 is CSASPGDTQYF. The DNA of the CDR3 is TGCAGTGCTAGCCCCGGGGATACGCAGTATTTT.

The chain is built from TRBV6-1 and TRBJ1-5, with TRBD1 as a possible D gene (5 bases). The CDR3 sequence is 15 residues long. Germline V gene lookup returns CDR1 MNHNS and CDR2 SASEGT. V lost 3 bases and J 3 bases, leaving 12 bases between the germline ends. The CDR3: CASSETDPANQPQHF. The CDR3 DNA reads TGTGCCAGCAGTGAGACAGACCCGGCCAATCAGCCCCAGCATTTT.

This rearrangement joins TRBV15 to TRBJ2-7; 10 nucleotides line up with TRBD2. Germline CDR1 and CDR2: LNHNV and YYDKDF (reference sequence). The junction had 6 bases not matched to a gene; V was cut back by 2 bases and J by 2 bases. There are 16 residues in the CDR3. The CDR3 sequence: CATSRYSSGSPYEQYF. For the CDR3, the DNA is TGTGCCACCAGCAGATACTCTAGCGGGAGCCCCTACGAGCAGTACTTC.

The chain couples TRBV7-9 to TRBJ2-7; TRBD2 matches at 7 bases. The V gene end was trimmed by 5 bases and the J gene end by 6 bases; junction bases not matched to a gene: 10. The germline gives CDR1 SEHNR, CDR2 FQNEAQ (reference sequence). The CDR3 consists of 14 residues. The CDR3 sequence is CASSQSGTKGEQYF. CDR3 sequence (DNA): TGTGCCAGCAGCCAATCCGGGACTAAAGGCGAGCAGTACTTC.

The chain couples TRBV11-3 to TRBJ2-2, with D hard to call. Trimming pared 4 bases from V and 0 bases from J, leaving 3 bases between. The CDR3 has 13 amino acids. Germline V CDR1 and CDR2: SGHNT, YENEEA. CDR3 residues: CASSSANTGELFF. CDR3 in DNA: TGTGCCAGCAGCTCCGCGAACACCGGGGAGCTGTTTTTT.

This clone was observed a handful of times. In nucleotides, the CDR3 is TGTGCCAGCTCACCTACGGGACAGAACACTGAAGCTTTCTTT. It specifies CASSPTGQNTEAFF. The rearrangement links TRBV18 to TRBJ1-1; the D gene is possibly TRBD1 (6 bases). Trimming took 3 bases from V and 1 from J, leaving 9 bases between them. Germline lookup yields CDR1 KGHSH and CDR2 LQKENI. This CDR3 spans 14 amino acids.